The next 7 T cell receptor beta chains were all read from a single sample in a study of blood T cell repertoires in COVID-19 (dated by TCRdb to the early 2020s). Libraries were made using the immunoSEQ multiplex PCR assay. TCRdb took over this immuneACCESS table, retaining in-frame rearrangements with V and J assigned. Such tables are incomplete; in checked studies, under half of the missing clones stem from an unresolved V gene, and the remainder is unexplained. A total of roughly 80,000 clones appear in this sample, 84% of them only once. Clones ranked in the top ten supply around 11% of the sample. The material sequenced was peripheral blood. These receptors all stem from a human donor in a cohort sampled during active COVID-19.

The chain recombines TRBV19 with TRBJ1-4, with a possible D match to TRBD1 (5 bases). V lost 2 bases and J lost 0, with 25 bases in between. The V gene's germline CDR1 is LNHDA and CDR2 SQIVND (reference sequence). The CDR3 has 21 residues. CDR3 DNA sequence: TGTGCCAGTAGTATAACGGCCAAGAGAGAGTGGGACTTGACAACTAATGAAAAACTGTTTTTT. Its translation: CASSITAKREWDLTTNEKLFF.

J is TRBJ2-7 and V is TRBV28; D may be TRBD1 (6 bases). The length of the CDR3 is 17 residues. Trimming took 3 bases from V and 5 from J, leaving 23 bases between them. Per the germline V gene, CDR1 is MDHEN and CDR2 is SYDVKM. The CDR3 is CASSFEGSGRGVNEQYF. CDR3 nucleotides: TGTGCCAGCAGTTTCGAGGGATCGGGCAGGGGAGTCAACGAGCAGTACTTC.

The gene calls are TRBV28 and TRBJ2-5; a possible D gene is TRBD2 (7 bases). Germline V gives CDR1 MDHEN, CDR2 SYDVKM. The V and J ends lost 2 bases and 2 bases respectively, with 15 bases between them. CDR3 length equals 16 residues. The CDR3 DNA is TGTGCCAGCAGTTTAGCGTCGGGGGGCGGGCAAGAGACCCAGTACTTC. It codes for CASSLASGGGQETQYF.

The chain is built from TRBV5-1 and TRBJ2-1, with 7 bases identical to TRBD2. The V gene end was trimmed by 2 bases and the J gene end by 7 bases; junction bases not matched to a gene: 3. CDR1 and CDR2 (germline): SGHRS, YFSETQ. The CDR3 totals 13 residues. The CDR3 DNA is TGCGCCAGCAGCTTCCGCGGGGGAAATGAGCAGTTCTTC. It translates to CASSFRGGNEQFF. The whole variable domain, remainder taken from reference TRBV5-1 and TRBJ2-1, is KAGVTQTPRYLIKTRGQQVTLSCSPISGHRSVSWYQQTPGQGLQFLFEYFSETQRNKGNFPGRFSGRQFSNSRSEMNVSTLELGDSALYLCASSFRGGNEQFFGPGTRLTVL.

The chain combines TRBV6-5 with TRBJ1-6; the D gene is possibly TRBD1 (6 bases). Trimming pared 6 bases from V and 7 bases from J, leaving 10 bases between. This CDR3 contains 13 residues. In germline, CDR1 is MNHEY, CDR2 SVGAGI. As DNA, the CDR3 is TGTGCCAGCAGGGACAGTTTGAATTCACCCCTCCACTTT. Protein product: CASRDSLNSPLHF.

The rearrangement links TRBV5-6 to TRBJ1-2; D unresolved. Germline CDR1 is SGHDT and CDR2 is YYEEEE. V was shortened by 4 bases and J by 4 bases, with 8 bases between the two germline ends. The CDR3 consists of 12 residues. The CDR3 nucleotides are TGTGCCAGCAGCAGGGAGACCTATGGCTACACCTTC. Translating it yields CASSRETYGYTF.

The chain is built from TRBV21-1 and TRBJ1-1. TRBV21-1 is termed a pseudogene. The CDR3 sequence is 12 residues long. This chain's CDR3 is CASTRGNTEAFF. Written as DNA, the CDR3 is TGTGCCAGCACCAGAGGGAACACTGAAGCTTTCTTT.